This T cell receptor (beta chain) came from a study of blood T cell repertoires in COVID-19 (dated by TCRdb to 2020 to 2021). About the full investigation: Samples covering the acute and convalescent phases of COVID-19 were provided by collaborators in the United States, Italy and Spain. Samples were obtained from the ongoing ImmuneRACE study (first 160 participants) and from about 1,300 subjects provided by 6 global collaborators. Deeply sampled blood TCRbeta repertoires from subjects exposed to, actively infected with, or recovered from COVID-19 were included in the dataset. The prospective study material was composed of cDNA or gDNA derived from T cells, B-cell-depleted T cells, or PBMCs. The repertoires were released in a freely available public database meant as a resource for research on the immune response to SARS-CoV-2. Sample metadata almost always included a de-identified subject ID, COVID-19 status, age in years and sex. Where HLA class I and class II types were available, the types were taken from metadata supplied by the sample provider, not from assay-based typing. The paper as a whole reports these results and caveats: The amount of clinical and demographic metadata varied by source and participant and was provided uncurated.

TCRbeta CDR3 regions were amplified from genomic DNA by means of the immunoSEQ Assay, a bias-controlled multiplex PCR. The paper's processing steps were these. Nucleated cell counts per sample were estimated from amplification of reference gene primers within the assay. Sequence reads were collapsed and filtered to measure the absolute abundance of every unique TCRbeta CDR3 rearrangement. For each sample, productive Simpson clonality was calculated as the square root of Simpson's diversity index over productive rearrangements. TCRdb provides this immuneACCESS table in a form limited to in-frame rearrangements. Some clones are lacking; in checked studies, under half of them reflect an unresolved V gene, and why the rest are absent is not known. V, J and clone size derive from that table, while D and trimming were established from the DNA sequence. This sample has about 90,000 clones in its table, and 65% to 90% of those were observed once. Around 1.6% of the sample is held by the ten biggest clonotypes.

Collaborating institutions collected whole blood in K2EDTA tubes following their own protocols. For TCRbeta analysis, collaborators shipped samples in one of three forms: frozen whole blood, isolated PBMCs, or DNA extracted from either of those sample types. This clone occurred a few times. Its antigen target is currently unknown. No quality values exist for individual bases; no much larger clone is one base distant. The germline V gene provides CDR1 KGHDR and CDR2 SFDVKD. The CDR3 contains 14 residues, cysteine and phenylalanine counted. The DNA shown is the 42-base CDR3, in frame from base 1. V is cut back by 10 bases and J by 0 bases, with 3 bases in the junction unmatched.

This receptor was taken from an older man with acute or convalescent COVID-19. The source material was peripheral blood. The rearranged chain carries TRBV24-1 and TRBJ2-2, and 8 bases in between align with TRBD1. The nucleotide sequence reads as follows: TGTGCCACGAAGACAGGGGCGAACACCGGGGAGCTGTTTTTT. Translated, it gives CATKTGANTGELFF.